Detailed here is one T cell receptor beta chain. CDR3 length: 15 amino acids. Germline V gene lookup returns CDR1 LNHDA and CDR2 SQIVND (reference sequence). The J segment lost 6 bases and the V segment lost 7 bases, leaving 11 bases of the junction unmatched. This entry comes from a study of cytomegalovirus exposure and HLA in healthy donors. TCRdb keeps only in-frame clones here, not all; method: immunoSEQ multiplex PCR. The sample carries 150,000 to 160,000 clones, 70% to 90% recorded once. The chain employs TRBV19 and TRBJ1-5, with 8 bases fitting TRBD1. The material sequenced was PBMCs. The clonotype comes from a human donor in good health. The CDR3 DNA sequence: TGTGCCAGTACCTTCGGACAGGGTTCGATTCAGCCCCAGCATTTT. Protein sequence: CASTFGQGSIQPQHF.